Listed here is a single TCR beta chain. Assay: immunoSEQ multiplex PCR; the TCRdb copy retains only in-frame clones and omits some. The sample has about 160,000 clones, roughly 78% seen once. This sample was taken from a study of blood T cell repertoires in COVID-19. Study-level background: The origin of the acute and convalescent COVID-19 samples was the United States, Italy and Spain.

The CDR3 sequence is 13 residues long. CDR1 and CDR2 (germline): MNHEY, SVGEGT. The V end lost 4 bases, the J end lost 4 bases, and 11 bases lay between the germline ends. The sequenced material came from peripheral blood. V is TRBV6-2 or TRBV6-3 and J is TRBJ2-7; D possibly corresponds to TRBD2 (6 bases). The source is a woman aged 60-75 years with COVID-19, enrolled during active disease. The CDR3 spells CASSSSVPYEQYF. In DNA, the CDR3 is TGTGCCAGCAGTTCTAGCGTACCTTACGAGCAGTACTTC.